This T cell receptor beta chain was identified during a study of Graves' ophthalmopathy and Graves' hyperthyroidism. As the template, RNA transcripts were used to amplify TCR beta CDR3 regions. First-round RT-PCR used HTBI primers; second-round multiplex PCR followed. One entry per CDR3 protein results from TCRdb running MiXCR on the multiplex PCR reads. The data contain 57,000 or so distinct CDR3 sequences, less than 55% of them seen just once; the ten biggest clones take up roughly 5%. This clonotype was seen repeatedly, ten times or more. Trimming removed 5 bases from V and 0 bases from J, with 11 bases in between. This CDR3 contains 15 residues. In germline, CDR1 is LGHDT, CDR2 YNNKEL (reference sequence).

The rearrangement joins TRBV3-1 to TRBJ1-3; no reliable D call. This sequence was found in an adult woman with Graves' ophthalmopathy. The sample consisted of peripheral blood. For the CDR3, the DNA is TGTGCCAGCAGCAACGTGGTTAGCTCTGGAAACACCATATATTTT. Translating it yields CASSNVVSSGNTIYF. Full variable domain (missing parts from reference TRBV3-1 and TRBJ1-3): DTAVSQTPKYLVTQMGNDKSIKCEQNLGHDTMYWYKQDSKKFLKIMFSYNNKELIINETVPNRFSPKSPDKAHLNLHINSLELGDSAVYFCASSNVVSSGNTIYFGEGSWLTVV.